Below are 18 T cell receptor beta chains sequenced from a single sample in a study of post-analysis software for immune sequencing data. General study results and limits: In patients, 4 to 6 TRBV segments were more frequent than in controls, with TRBV5-6, TRBV5-1 and TRBV20-1 among them.

TCR beta cDNA libraries had unique molecular identifiers. One entry per CDR3 protein results from TCRdb running MiXCR on the PCR reads. The sample shows more than 500,000 distinct CDR3 sequences, around a third of them seen only once. These receptors have no identified antigens. Specimen: blood. These receptors all come from a girl younger than 18 with multiple sclerosis.

This clonotype turned up a few times. The V call is TRBV20-1, the J call TRBJ1-2; maybe TRBD1 (5 bases). CDR1 and CDR2 from the germline V gene are DFQATT and SNEGSKA (reference sequence). Between the trimmed V and J ends, which lost 1 base and 1 base, there was a span of 22 bases. The CDR3 has 18 amino acids. The CDR3 DNA reads TGCAGTGCTAGAGTCGGGACGAAAATTGGACGGCTTAACTATGGCTACACCTTC. It yields the protein CSARVGTKIGRLNYGYTF.

This clonotype was observed a handful of times. The chain is built from TRBV7-2 and TRBJ1-2; D might be TRBD1 (6 bases). Germline V gene lookup returns CDR1 SGHTA and CDR2 FQGNSA. V lost 2 bases and J 6 bases, leaving 16 bases between the germline ends. The CDR3 has 15 residues. The CDR3, as DNA: TGTGCCAGCAGCTTATTGCGTGGGACAACTAATGGCTACACCTTC. It codes for CASSLLRGTTNGYTF.

A single count supports this clonotype. The chain employs TRBV3-1 and TRBJ2-5, with 7 positions matching TRBD2. Near its end, the DNA agrees better with TRBJ2-7, so the J call may be wrong. The CDR3 length is 13 residues. CDR1 and CDR2 from the germline V gene are LGHDT and YNNKEL (reference sequence). CDR3 sequence: CASSQDSGYEQYF. In DNA form, the CDR3 reads TGTGCCAGCAGCCAAGATAGCGGGTACGAGCAGTACTTC.

V gene TRBV5-6 combines with J gene TRBJ2-1; either TRBD1 or TRBD2 may fit D (5 bases each). This CDR3 has 14 amino acids. V gave up 5 bases and J gave up 13 bases, with 22 bases separating them. The germline V gene has CDR1 SGHDT and CDR2 YYEEEE. DNA of the CDR3: TGTGCCAGCAGAACAACGAAGGGACGGCCTATTCAGTTCTTC. It translates to CASRTTKGRPIQFF.

This chain links TRBV7-9 with TRBJ1-1; D remains ambiguous. Germline V gene data show CDR1 as SEHNR and CDR2 as FQNEAQ (reference sequence). V was pared by 2 bases and J by 1 base, with 8 bases between. The CDR3 contains 14 residues. The CDR3 here is CASSLRAGNTEAFF. The CDR3 DNA reads as TGTGCCAGCAGCTTACGGGCGGGGAACACTGAAGCTTTCTTT.

The chain is built from TRBV20-1 and TRBJ1-5; D is perhaps TRBD1 (6 bases). The CDR3 loop spans 18 amino acids. The ends were cut back, 1 base at V and 0 bases at J, with 19 bases in the middle. Per germline, CDR1 DFQATT and CDR2 SNEGSKA (reference sequence). The CDR3 coding sequence is TGCAGTGCTAGAGTAAGCAGGGGCGGGATTAATAGCAATCAGCCCCAGCATTTT. Translated, it gives CSARVSRGGINSNQPQHF.

The chain's CDR3 is CASSTYGQGRSGYTF. In DNA form, the CDR3 reads TGTGCCAGCAGCACTTATGGACAGGGGAGAAGTGGCTACACCTTC. This chain links TRBV5-5 with TRBJ1-2; 9 positions agree with TRBD1. The CDR3 totals 15 residues. J was trimmed by 7 bases and V by 4 bases; bases with no gene match: 11. In germline, CDR1 is SGHKS, CDR2 YYEKEE (reference sequence).

The chain has TRBV29-1 and TRBJ2-4, with 11 bases that match TRBD1. CDR1 and CDR2 from the germline V gene are SQVTM and ANQGSEA. V was clipped by 3 bases and J by 5 bases; unmatched bases: 15. The CDR3 runs 18 residues. Here the CDR3 DNA reads TGCAGCGTTGACGGACAGGGGGCAGGTTATTTGTTAGAAAACATTCAGTACTTC. This sequence encodes CSVDGQGAGYLLENIQYF. The entire variable domain, with the rest obtained from reference TRBV29-1 and TRBJ2-4, is as follows: SAVISQKPSRDICQRGTSLTIQCQVDSQVTMMFWYRQQPGQSLTLIATANQGSEATYESGFVIDKFPISRPNLTFSTLTVSNMSPEDSSIYLCSVDGQGAGYLLENIQYFGAGTRLSVL.

This clonotype came up many times. The CDR3 sequence is CSVEGGPYNEQFF. The CDR3 DNA sequence: TGCAGCGTTGAAGGAGGGCCCTACAATGAGCAGTTCTTC. This chain joins TRBV29-1 and TRBJ2-1; a possible D gene is TRBD2 (5 bases). V was pared by 1 base and J by 2 bases, with 6 bases between. This CDR3 comprises 13 residues. CDR1 is SQVTM, CDR2 ANQGSEA, per germline.

This clonotype was counted ten times or more. The rearrangement joins TRBV25-1 to TRBJ1-6; D perhaps matches TRBD1 (5 bases). This CDR3 contains 16 residues. V was trimmed by 5 bases and J by 5 bases, leaving 16 bases between them. Germline CDR1 and CDR2: MGHDK and SYGVNS. CDR3: CASSQTGGFHNSPLHF. DNA of the CDR3: TGTGCCAGCAGTCAGACCGGGGGTTTCCATAATTCACCCCTCCACTTT. Full variable domain (rest looked up from reference TRBV25-1 and TRBJ1-6): EADIYQTPRYLVIGTGKKITLECSQTMGHDKMYWYQQDPGMELHLIHYSYGVNSTEKGDLSSESTVSRIRTEHFPLTLESARPSHTSQYLCASSQTGGFHNSPLHFGNGTRLTVT.

J is TRBJ2-1 and V is TRBV6-2 or TRBV6-3; TRBD2 matches at 13 bases. Germline V CDR1 and CDR2: MNHEY, SVGEGT. This CDR3 has 17 amino acids. Trimming removed 2 bases from V and 6 bases from J; junction bases left unmatched: 7. In DNA, the CDR3 is TGTGCCAGCAGTTACGCAACTAGCGGGGGGGCCGTCAATGAGCAGTTCTTC. Protein product: CASSYATSGGAVNEQFF.

This clonotype turned up a few times. The chain's CDR3 is CSVRGRLADSPLHF. The CDR3 DNA is TGCAGCGTGAGGGGCAGGCTAGCGGATTCACCCCTCCACTTT. The chain joins TRBV29-1 to TRBJ1-6, with D perhaps TRBD1 (5 bases). V lost 6 bases and J 8 bases, leaving 17 bases between the germline ends. CDR1 is SQVTM and CDR2 is ANQGSEA in the germline V gene. The CDR3 spans 14 residues.

The genes are TRBV18 and TRBJ1-6, with 9 bases identical to TRBD1. V was pared by 2 bases and J by 6 bases, with 14 bases of the junction left unmatched. The CDR3 is 19 amino acids. CDR1 KGHSH and CDR2 LQKENI come from the germline V gene. The CDR3 DNA is TGTGCCAGCTCACCAGGACAGGGGCCGTACGGCCGTCTTAATTCACCCCTCCACTTT. Translated: CASSPGQGPYGRLNSPLHF.

The chain combines TRBV20-1 with TRBJ2-5, with a weak D call TRBD1 (6 bases). From germline, CDR1 is DFQATT and CDR2 SNEGSKA (reference sequence). Trimming took off 4 bases at V and 1 base at J, with 13 bases between the two ends. The CDR3 spans 14 residues. CDR3 protein: CSATQDSRQETQYF. The CDR3 DNA sequence: TGCAGTGCTACTCAGGACAGCCGCCAAGAGACCCAGTACTTC.

Notes on this clonotype: At one end the junction does not follow the germline gene, possibly because of a read error. The chain uses TRBV12-3 or TRBV12-4 and TRBJ2-7, with D tentatively TRBD2 (5 bases). The CDR3 contains 14 residues. CDR3 amino acids: CTSRRGESAYEQYF. DNA of the CDR3: TGTACCAGCAGACGGGGAGAGAGCGCCTACGAGCAGTACTTC.

In its sample, this clonotype was seen a few times. This chain uses TRBV20-1 with TRBJ2-7; 12 nucleotides align to TRBD2. The germline V gene encodes CDR1 DFQATT and CDR2 SNEGSKA (reference sequence). The J segment lost 3 bases and the V segment lost 0 bases, leaving 3 bases of the junction unmatched. This CDR3 region has 15 residues. The CDR3 DNA sequence: TGCAGTGCTAGAGACCCGGGACTAGCGGGCTACGAGCAGTACTTC. The encoded protein is CSARDPGLAGYEQYF.

This clonotype appeared a few times. The chain links TRBV27 to TRBJ2-5; D is undetermined. This CDR3 spans 15 amino acids. Looked up from germline, CDR1 is MNHEY and CDR2 is SMNVEV (reference sequence). Between the trimmed V and J ends, which lost 3 bases and 5 bases, there was a span of 16 bases. This CDR3 is CASSFFPAEGETQYF. The CDR3, as DNA: TGTGCCAGCAGTTTCTTCCCCGCCGAAGGGGAGACCCAGTACTTC.

Only a few counts were recorded for this clonotype. The rearrangement joins TRBV20-1 to TRBJ2-3, with D hard to call. This CDR3 is 13 amino acids long. Germline V gene lookup returns CDR1 DFQATT and CDR2 SNEGSKA (reference sequence). Trimming left V 0 bases short and J 7 bases short, with 11 bases between. The CDR3 DNA sequence: TGCAGTGCTAGAGATAAAGAATGGAATACGCAGTATTTT. Translation gives CSARDKEWNTQYF.